What follows is one T cell receptor beta chain and its context. The entry originates in a study of blood T cell repertoires in COVID-19. Sequencing used immunoSEQ multiplex PCR; TCRdb keeps in-frame clones, though not all of them. The sample has 540,000 or so clones, 85% to 90% seen once; the top ten hold about 8%. Trimming removed 5 bases from V and 4 bases from J, with 8 bases in between. CDR3 length: 12 amino acids. The germline gives CDR1 MNHNY, CDR2 SVGAGI (reference sequence). The specimen was peripheral blood. The sequence was obtained from a woman between 45 and 60 years old with COVID-19, enrolled during active disease. The V and J genes are TRBV6-6 and TRBJ1-2; D perhaps matches TRBD1 (6 bases). This CDR3 is CASSMTGYGYTF. CDR3 nucleotide sequence: TGTGCCAGCAGTATGACAGGCTATGGCTACACCTTC.